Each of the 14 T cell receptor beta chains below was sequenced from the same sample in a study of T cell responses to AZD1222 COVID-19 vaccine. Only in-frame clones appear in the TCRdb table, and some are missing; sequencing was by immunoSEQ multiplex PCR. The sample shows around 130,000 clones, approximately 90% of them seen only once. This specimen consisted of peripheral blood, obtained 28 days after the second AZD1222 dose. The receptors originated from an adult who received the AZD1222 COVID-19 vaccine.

The CDR3 region is CASSSGQGYGYTF. The CDR3 DNA sequence: TGTGCCAGCAGCTCCGGACAGGGCTATGGCTACACCTTC. The V gene is TRBV7-2, the J gene TRBJ1-2, with 8 bases identical to TRBD1. With 4 bases clipped from V and 4 bases from J, the junction kept 2 bases outside the gene matches. The CDR3 runs 13 residues. Germline CDR1 SGHTA, CDR2 FQGNSA.

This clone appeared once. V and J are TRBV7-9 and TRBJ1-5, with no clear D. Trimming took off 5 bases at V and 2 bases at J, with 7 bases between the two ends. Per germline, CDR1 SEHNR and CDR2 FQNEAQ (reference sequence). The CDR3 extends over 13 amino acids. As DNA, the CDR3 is TGTGCCAGCAGCGACCGTGGCAATCAGCCCCAGCATTTT. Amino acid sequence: CASSDRGNQPQHF.

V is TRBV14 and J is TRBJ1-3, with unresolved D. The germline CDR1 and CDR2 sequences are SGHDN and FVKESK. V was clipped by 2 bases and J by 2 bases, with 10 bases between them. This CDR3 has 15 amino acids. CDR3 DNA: TGTGCCAGCAGCCAACAGTACAATACTGGAAACACCATATATTTT. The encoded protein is CASSQQYNTGNTIYF. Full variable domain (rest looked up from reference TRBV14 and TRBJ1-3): EAGVTQFPSHSVIEKGQTVTLRCDPISGHDNLYWYRRVMGKEIKFLLHFVKESKQDESGMPNNRFLAERTGGTYSTLKVQPAELEDSGVYFCASSQQYNTGNTIYFGEGSWLTVV.

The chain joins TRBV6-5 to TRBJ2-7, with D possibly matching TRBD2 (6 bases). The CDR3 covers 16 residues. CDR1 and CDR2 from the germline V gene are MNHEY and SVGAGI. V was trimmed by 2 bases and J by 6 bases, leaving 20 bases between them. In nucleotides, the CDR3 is TGTGCCAGCAGTTACCCGGTGGGGGGAACTATTTTCGAGCAGTACTTC. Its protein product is CASSYPVGGTIFEQYF.

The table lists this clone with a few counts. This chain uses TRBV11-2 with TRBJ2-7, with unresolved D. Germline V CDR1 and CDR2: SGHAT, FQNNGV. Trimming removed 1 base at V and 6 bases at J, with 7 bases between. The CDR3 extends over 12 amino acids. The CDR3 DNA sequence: TGTGCCAGCAGCTTAGGACGGGCCGAGCAGTACTTC. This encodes CASSLGRAEQYF.

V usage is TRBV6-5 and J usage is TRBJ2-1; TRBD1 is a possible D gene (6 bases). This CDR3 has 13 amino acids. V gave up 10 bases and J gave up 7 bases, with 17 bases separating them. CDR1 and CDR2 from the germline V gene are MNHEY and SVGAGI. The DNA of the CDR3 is TGTGCCACACACCGGACAGCCGGGAATGAGCAGTTCTTC. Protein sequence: CATHRTAGNEQFF.

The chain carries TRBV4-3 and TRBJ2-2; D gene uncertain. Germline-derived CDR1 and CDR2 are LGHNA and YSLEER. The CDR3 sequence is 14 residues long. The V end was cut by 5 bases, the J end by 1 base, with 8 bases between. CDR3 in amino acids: CASSNLQNTGELFF. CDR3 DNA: TGCGCCAGCAGCAATTTACAGAACACCGGGGAGCTGTTTTTT.

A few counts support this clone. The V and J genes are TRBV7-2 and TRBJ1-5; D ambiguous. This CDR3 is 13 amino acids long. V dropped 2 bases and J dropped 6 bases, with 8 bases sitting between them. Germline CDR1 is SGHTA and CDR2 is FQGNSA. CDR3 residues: CASSLSAGQPQHF. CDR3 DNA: TGTGCCAGCAGCTTATCGGCCGGTCAGCCCCAGCATTTT.

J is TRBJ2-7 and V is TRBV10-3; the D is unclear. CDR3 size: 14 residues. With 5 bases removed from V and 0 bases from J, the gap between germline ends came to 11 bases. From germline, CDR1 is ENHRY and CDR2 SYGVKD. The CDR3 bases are TGTGCCATCAGTACCACCGGGTCCTCCTACGAGCAGTACTTC. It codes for CAISTTGSSYEQYF.

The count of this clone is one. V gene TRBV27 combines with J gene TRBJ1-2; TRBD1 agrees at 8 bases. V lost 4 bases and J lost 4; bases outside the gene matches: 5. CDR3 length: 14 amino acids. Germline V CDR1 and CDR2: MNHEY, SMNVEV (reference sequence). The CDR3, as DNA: TGTGCCAGCAGTTCACAGGGGGGGATCTATGGCTACACCTTC. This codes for CASSSQGGIYGYTF.

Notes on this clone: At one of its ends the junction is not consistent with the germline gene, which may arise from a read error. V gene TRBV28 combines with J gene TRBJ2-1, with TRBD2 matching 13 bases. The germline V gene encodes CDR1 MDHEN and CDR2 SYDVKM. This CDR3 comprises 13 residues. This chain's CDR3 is CASSMGLAGSGVF. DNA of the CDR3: TGTGCCAGCAGTATGGGACTAGCGGGGAGCGGGGTCTTC.

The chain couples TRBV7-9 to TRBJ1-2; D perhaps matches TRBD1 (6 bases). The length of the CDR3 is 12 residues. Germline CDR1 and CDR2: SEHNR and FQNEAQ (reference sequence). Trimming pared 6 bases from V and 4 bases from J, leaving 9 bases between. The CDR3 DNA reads TGTGCCAGCAGTTTGGACAGCTATGGCTACACCTTC. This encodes CASSLDSYGYTF.

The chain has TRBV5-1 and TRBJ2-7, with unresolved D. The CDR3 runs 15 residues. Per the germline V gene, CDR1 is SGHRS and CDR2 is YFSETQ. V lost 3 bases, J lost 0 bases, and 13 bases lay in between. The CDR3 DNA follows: TGCGCCAGCAGCTCCTCCGGGTTAGCCTCCTACGAGCAGTACTTC. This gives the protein CASSSSGLASYEQYF.

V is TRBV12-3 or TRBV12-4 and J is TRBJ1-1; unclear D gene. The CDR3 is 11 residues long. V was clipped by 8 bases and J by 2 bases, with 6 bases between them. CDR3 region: CASVENTEAFF. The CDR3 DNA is TGTGCCAGCGTGGAAAACACTGAAGCTTTCTTT.